The sample holds many counts of the clone carrying this TCR beta chain. Its antigen is currently unknown. This specimen comes from a study of T cell repertoires in cytomegalovirus infection. Study results and caveats: Totalled public TCR beta family frequency picked out people who carried CMV plus the relevant HLA.

The CDR3 contains 15 residues. V was pared by 3 bases and J by 4 bases, with 16 bases between. CDR1 SGHDN and CDR2 FVKESK come from the germline V gene. TCRdb reprocessed the reads via MiXCR and lists one record per CDR3 protein. The profile covers approximately 140,000 distinct CDR3 sequences, with about 10% appearing a single time and 10% taken by the ten largest. The TCR originated in a human donor in good health (CMV status not recorded). Some clones in this sample may be carry-over from other donors' samples. The rearrangement joins TRBV14 to TRBJ2-7, with D hard to call. The sequencing input was PBMCs. The CDR3 sequence is CASSHLLGDPYEQYF. The CDR3 DNA is TGTGCCAGCAGCCACCTCCTCGGCGATCCTTACGAGCAGTACTTC.